This T cell receptor (beta chain) was recovered during a study of T cell repertoires in cytomegalovirus infection. Comments on this clonotype: The antigen remains unidentified. An end of the junction differs from the germline gene, which may be a read error.

Whole-study results and caveats: Dominant in the ex vivo response were TCR beta clonotypes restricted by HLA-C and specific for CMV.

TCRdb reprocessed the reads with MiXCR, giving one entry per CDR3 protein. The table includes about 770,000 distinct CDR3 sequences, roughly 29% detected once. Per germline, CDR1 MNHEY and CDR2 SVGAGI. The CDR3 is made up of 16 amino acids. Sequences were derived from cultured CD8+ T cells from PBMCs, sampled from culture after CMV antigen stimulation. This chain connects TRBV6-5 to TRBJ2-3, with 9 positions matching TRBD1. The origin of this receptor is a human donor in good health (CMV status not recorded). Some clones in this sample may be carry-over from other donors' samples. The CDR3 sequence: CASSYSQGAVADTQCF. CDR3 coding DNA: TGTGCCAGCAGTTACTCACAGGGGGCCGTCGCAGATACGCAGTGTTTT.